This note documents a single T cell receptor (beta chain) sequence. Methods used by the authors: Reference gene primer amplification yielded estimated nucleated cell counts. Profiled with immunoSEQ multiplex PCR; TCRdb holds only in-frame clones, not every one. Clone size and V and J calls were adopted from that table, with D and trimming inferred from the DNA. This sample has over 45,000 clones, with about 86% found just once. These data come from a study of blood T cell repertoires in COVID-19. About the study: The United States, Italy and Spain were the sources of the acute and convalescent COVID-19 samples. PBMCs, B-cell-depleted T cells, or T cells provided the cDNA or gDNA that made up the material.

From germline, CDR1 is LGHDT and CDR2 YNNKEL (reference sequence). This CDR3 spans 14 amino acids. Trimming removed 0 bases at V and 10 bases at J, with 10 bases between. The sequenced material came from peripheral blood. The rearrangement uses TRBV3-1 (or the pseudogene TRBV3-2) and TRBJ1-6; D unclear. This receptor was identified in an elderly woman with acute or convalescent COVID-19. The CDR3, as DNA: TGTGCCAGCAGCCAAGATACAATGGCCTCACCCCTCCACTTT. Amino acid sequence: CASSQDTMASPLHF.